This TCR beta chain was obtained from a study of blood T cell repertoires in COVID-19. In the study overall: The study drew acute and convalescent COVID-19 samples from the United States, Italy and Spain.

As handled by the study authors: Nucleated cell counts were estimated from reference gene primer amplification. Sequencing was performed with immunoSEQ multiplex PCR; in TCRdb, only in-frame clones are kept and a portion is missing. V, J and clone size were drawn from that table, and D and trimming were deduced from the DNA. The table records more than 300,000 clones, around 87% of them present only once. The Seattle site enrolled patients during active infection and followed them longitudinally. The CDR3 has 14 residues. V was cut by 3 bases and J by 5 bases, with 13 bases left in between. Per the germline V gene, CDR1 is KGHSH and CDR2 is LQKENI.

The source is a woman between 50 and 59 years old with COVID-19, enrolled during active disease. Sequencing was done on a sample of peripheral blood. The chain links TRBV18 to TRBJ1-1; no clear D. The CDR3 region has the DNA TGTGCCAGCTCACCCAGCCAGCGCGCAACTGAAGCTTTCTTT. Protein: CASSPSQRATEAFF.